This T cell receptor (beta chain) emerged from a study of identical twins' blood T cells. TCRdb independently ran MiXCR on the 5' RACE reads; one entry per CDR3 protein. The table lists about 370,000 distinct CDR3 sequences, 28% of them singletons. Points from the study as a whole: Shared CDR3 clonotype counts between two donors mainly tracked the product of their cloneset sizes, twins included.

All three twin pairs grew up together with likely shared infections and vaccines. The CDR3 spans 14 residues. Germline V gene lookup returns CDR1 SGHAT and CDR2 FQNNGV. V was cut by 2 bases and J by 3 bases, with 9 bases left in between. As regards this clonotype: Its antigen is currently unknown.

V is TRBV11-2 and J is TRBJ2-3, with D unclear. This receptor was identified in a woman aged 18 to 55 in good health. The specimen was PBMCs. CDR3 DNA: TGTGCCAGCAGCTTACAGCTAGGAACAGATACGCAGTATTTT. This codes for CASSLQLGTDTQYF.